This T cell receptor (beta chain) comes out of a study of T cell changes during pregnancy in multiple sclerosis. The CDR3 is 12 amino acids. The ends were cut back, 7 bases at V and 3 bases at J, with 8 bases in the middle. Germline-derived CDR1 and CDR2 are MNHEY and SMNVEV (reference sequence). Here immunoSEQ multiplex PCR was the method, and the copy in TCRdb shows in-frame clones only, minus some. The table has tens of thousands of clones, approximately 94% seen once. This chain connects TRBV27 to TRBJ2-3; no clear D. The source material was CD4+ T cells from peripheral blood mononuclear cells, sampled in the third trimester of pregnancy. The receptor comes from a female donor with multiple sclerosis, enrolled in a pregnancy study. This CDR3 is CASTSLTDTQYF. The CDR3 DNA reads TGTGCCAGCACCTCCCTTACAGATACGCAGTATTTT.